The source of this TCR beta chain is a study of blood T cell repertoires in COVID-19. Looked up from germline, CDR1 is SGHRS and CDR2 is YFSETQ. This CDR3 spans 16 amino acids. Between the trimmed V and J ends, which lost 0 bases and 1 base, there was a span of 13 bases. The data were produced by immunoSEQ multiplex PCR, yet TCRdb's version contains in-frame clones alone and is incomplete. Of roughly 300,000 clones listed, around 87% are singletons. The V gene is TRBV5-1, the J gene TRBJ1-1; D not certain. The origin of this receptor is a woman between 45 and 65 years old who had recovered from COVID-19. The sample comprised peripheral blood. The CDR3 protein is CASSLGAVWQNTEAFF. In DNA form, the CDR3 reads TGCGCCAGCAGCTTGGGGGCCGTGTGGCAGAACACTGAAGCTTTCTTT.